These 11 T cell receptor beta chains originate from one sample sequenced in a study of OX40 agonist ivuxolimab in advanced cancers. Assay: immunoSEQ multiplex PCR; the TCRdb copy retains only in-frame clones and omits some. The sample yields 50,000 to 65,000 clones, nearly 95% seen once. Sequenced material: CD4+ or CD8+ T cells sorted from blood, taken in a trial of the OX40 agonist ivuxolimab. The source of these receptors is an adult with an advanced solid tumor such as melanoma, head and neck, liver or kidney cancer.

This chain links TRBV27 with TRBJ2-7, with D perhaps TRBD2 (6 bases). The CDR3 covers 13 residues. Trimming took off 2 bases at V and 3 bases at J, with 8 bases between the two ends. From germline, CDR1 is MNHEY and CDR2 SMNVEV (reference sequence). As DNA, the CDR3 is TGTGCCAGCAGTTTACGGGGGATCTACGAGCAGTACTTC. Translated, it gives CASSLRGIYEQYF.

The rearrangement joins TRBV4-1 to TRBJ2-2; no firm D call. CDR1 and CDR2 (germline): MGHRA, YSYEKL. The CDR3 spans 12 residues. The V and J ends lost 0 bases and 15 bases respectively, with 11 bases between them. As DNA, the CDR3 is TGCGCCAGCAGCCAAGAGGCCCGTACGATGTTTTTT. Its translation is CASSQEARTMFF.

This chain links TRBV5-1 with TRBJ2-7, with D perhaps being TRBD1 or TRBD2 (6 bases each). This CDR3 comprises 15 residues. Trimming took off 0 bases at V and 7 bases at J, with 17 bases between the two ends. Germline CDR1 is SGHRS and CDR2 is YFSETQ. The CDR3 loop is CASSLVGGVAAEQYF. The CDR3 DNA is TGCGCCAGCAGCTTGGTCGGGGGCGTCGCGGCAGAGCAGTACTTC.

A word on this clone: Relative to the germline gene, one junction end is altered; a read error may explain this. This chain links TRBV4-1 with TRBJ2-7; a weak D match, TRBD2 (5 bases). Germline assignment: CDR1 MGHRA and CDR2 YSYEKL. The CDR3 has 15 residues. The CDR3 sequence is CASSQDSAEFYKQYF. CDR3 bases: TGCGCCAGCAGCCAAGACTCAGCGGAGTTCTACAAGCAGTACTTC.

The chain is built from TRBV7-9 and TRBJ2-3; the D is unclear. Trimming pared 2 bases from V and 4 bases from J, leaving 10 bases between. Germline V gene data show CDR1 as SEHNR and CDR2 as FQNEAQ (reference sequence). The CDR3 sequence is 14 residues long. Here the CDR3 DNA reads TGTGCCAGCAGCTTAAGTCATGTTGCAGATACGCAGTATTTT. It translates to CASSLSHVADTQYF.

V gene TRBV7-9 combines with J gene TRBJ1-2; weak D call: TRBD1 (6 bases). CDR3 length: 15 residues. Germline loops: CDR1 SEHNR, CDR2 FQNEAQ (reference sequence). Trimming left V 4 bases short and J 3 bases short, with 15 bases between. The CDR3 loop is CASSSILTGYYGYTF. The CDR3 DNA is TGTGCCAGCAGCTCCATCCTAACAGGGTACTATGGCTACACCTTC.

V and J are TRBV6-5 and TRBJ2-1; no clear D. The CDR3 runs 13 residues. Between the trimmed V and J ends, which lost 0 bases and 7 bases, there was a span of 7 bases. CDR1 is MNHEY, CDR2 SVGAGI, per germline. DNA for the CDR3: TGTGCCAGCAGTTACTCTCGGAATAATGAGCAGTTCTTC. It is translated as CASSYSRNNEQFF.

The chain is built from TRBV27 and TRBJ2-7; the match to TRBD2 covers 13 bases. Germline assignment: CDR1 MNHEY and CDR2 SMNVEV (reference sequence). V was pared by 5 bases and J by 4 bases, with 8 bases of the junction left unmatched. This CDR3 spans 16 amino acids. CDR3 in DNA: TGTGCCAGCAGTCACGGGACTAGCGGGATCAGTTACGAGCAGTACTTC. Translation gives CASSHGTSGISYEQYF.

The chain couples TRBV19 to TRBJ2-2; D is tentatively TRBD1 or TRBD2 (6 bases each). Germline V gives CDR1 LNHDA, CDR2 SQIVND (reference sequence). The germline V and J ends were trimmed by 3 bases and 9 bases, with 29 bases remaining between them. The CDR3 contains 19 residues. This CDR3 reads CASSIRRGVVQGKTRELFF. CDR3 DNA sequence: TGTGCCAGTAGTATTCGTAGGGGGGTCGTGCAGGGCAAAACCAGGGAGCTGTTTTTT.

The sample holds a few counts of this clone. The chain joins TRBV7-9 to TRBJ2-3; D is undetermined. This CDR3 is built from 14 residues. The germline V gene encodes CDR1 SEHNR and CDR2 FQNEAQ (reference sequence). Trimming left V 4 bases short and J 2 bases short, with 10 bases between. The CDR3 coding sequence is TGTGCCAGCAGCTCAGAGATTTCCACAGATACGCAGTATTTT. Amino acids: CASSSEISTDTQYF.

The CDR3 spells CASSFSVLAGGWDEQYF. Here the CDR3 DNA reads TGTGCCAGCAGTTTTAGTGTACTAGCGGGAGGGTGGGACGAGCAGTACTTC. The chain recombines TRBV28 with TRBJ2-5, with 13 bases fitting TRBD2. The J call is doubtful: the DNA matches TRBJ2-7 better. CDR3 length equals 17 residues. Germline V CDR1 and CDR2: MDHEN, SYDVKM.